The present T cell receptor (beta chain) was sequenced within a study of identical twins. MiXCR was run by TCRdb on the 5' RACE reads, yielding one entry per CDR3 protein. Here the sample spans about 450,000 distinct CDR3 sequences, around 18% being singletons. V dropped 2 bases and J dropped 1 base, with 8 bases sitting between them. The CDR3 is 14 residues long. The V gene's germline CDR1 is KGHSH and CDR2 LQKENI. The chain is built from TRBV18 and TRBJ1-1; D call uncertain. This TCR was sampled from a man aged 50 or older in good health. Sequencing was carried out using naive T cells sorted from blood. The CDR3 here is CASSPYWGNTEAFF. CDR3 bases: TGTGCCAGCTCACCATATTGGGGGAACACTGAAGCTTTCTTT.